Below, one T cell receptor (beta chain) is given with its context. No antigen is known for it. This sample stems from a study of vaccination and CD4 T cells after COVID-19. This sample's treatment: roughly 11-day PBMC culture with coronavirus spike peptide pools or control peptides (ViraFEST assay). Cultured CD4+ T cell DNA was sequenced using the Oncomine TCR Beta short-read assay. TCRdb re-analysed the PCR reads in MiXCR, keeping a single row per CDR3 protein. The table shows roughly 18,000 distinct CDR3 sequences, with 53% occurring only once. The length of the CDR3 is 13 residues. Deletions cut 5 bases from V and 1 base from J, with 8 bases between. Germline CDR1 reads SGHTA; CDR2 reads FQGTGA.

The chain combines TRBV7-3 with TRBJ1-1; maybe TRBD1 (5 bases). This specimen was CD4+ T cells from blood, cultured in vitro, taken before SARS-CoV-2 vaccination. This receptor was taken from a human donor who had recovered from COVID-19. In nucleotides, the CDR3 is TGTGCCAGCAGCGTCGGACAGAACACTGAAGCTTTCTTT. Translating it yields CASSVGQNTEAFF.